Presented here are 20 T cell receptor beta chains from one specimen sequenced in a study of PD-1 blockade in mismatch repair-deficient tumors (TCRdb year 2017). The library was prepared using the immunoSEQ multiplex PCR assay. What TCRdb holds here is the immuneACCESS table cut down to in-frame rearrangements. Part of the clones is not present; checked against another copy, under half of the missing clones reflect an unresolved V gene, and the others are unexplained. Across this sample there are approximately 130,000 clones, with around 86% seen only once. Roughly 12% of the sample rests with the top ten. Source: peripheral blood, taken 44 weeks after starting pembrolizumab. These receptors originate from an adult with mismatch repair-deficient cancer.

CDR3 loop: CASNRDGINEQYF. The CDR3 region has the DNA TGCGCCAGCAATCGTGACGGGATTAACGAGCAGTACTTC. The chain combines TRBV10-1 with TRBJ2-7; TRBD2 might be the D (5 bases). The CDR3 loop spans 13 amino acids. CDR1 WNHNN and CDR2 SYGVQD come from the germline V gene (reference sequence). V was shortened by 7 bases and J by 5 bases, with 15 bases between the two germline ends.

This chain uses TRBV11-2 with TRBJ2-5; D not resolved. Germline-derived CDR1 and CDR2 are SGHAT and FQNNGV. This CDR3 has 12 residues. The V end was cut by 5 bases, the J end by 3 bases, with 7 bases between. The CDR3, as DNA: TGTGCCAGCAGCAGCAGCGAAGAGACCCAGTACTTC. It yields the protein CASSSSEETQYF.

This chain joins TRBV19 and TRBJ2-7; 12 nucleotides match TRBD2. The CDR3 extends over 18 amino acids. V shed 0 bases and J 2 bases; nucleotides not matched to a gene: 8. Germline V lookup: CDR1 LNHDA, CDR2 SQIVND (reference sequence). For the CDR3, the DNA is TGTGCCAGTAGTATAGATCGACTAGCGGGAGCCTCCCCCTACGAGCAGTACTTC. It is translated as CASSIDRLAGASPYEQYF.

CDR3 nucleotide sequence: TGTGCCAGCAGCTTATCTTTACCCGGGACTAATTACAATGAGCAGTTCTTC. It encodes CASSLSLPGTNYNEQFF. J is TRBJ2-1 and V is TRBV11-2; 7 bases fit TRBD2. Trimming removed 2 bases from V and 4 bases from J; junction bases left unmatched: 11. CDR3 length: 17 amino acids. Per the germline V gene, CDR1 is SGHAT and CDR2 is FQNNGV.

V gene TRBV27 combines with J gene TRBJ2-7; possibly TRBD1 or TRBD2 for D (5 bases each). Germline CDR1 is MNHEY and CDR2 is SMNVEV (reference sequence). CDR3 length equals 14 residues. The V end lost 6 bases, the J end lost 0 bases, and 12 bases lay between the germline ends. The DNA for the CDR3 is TGTGCCAGCAGAGACCGGGACCTCTCCTACGAGCAGTACTTC. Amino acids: CASRDRDLSYEQYF.

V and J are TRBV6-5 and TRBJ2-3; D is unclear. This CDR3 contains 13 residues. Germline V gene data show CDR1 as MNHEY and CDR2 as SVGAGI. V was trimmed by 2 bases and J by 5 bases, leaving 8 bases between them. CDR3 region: CASSYSPGDTQYF. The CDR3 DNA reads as TGTGCCAGCAGTTACAGCCCAGGAGATACGCAGTATTTT.

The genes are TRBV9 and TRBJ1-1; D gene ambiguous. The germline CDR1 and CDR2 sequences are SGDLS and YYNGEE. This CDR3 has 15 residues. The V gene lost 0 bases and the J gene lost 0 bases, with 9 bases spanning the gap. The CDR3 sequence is CASSVDGSMNTEAFF. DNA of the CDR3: TGTGCCAGCAGCGTAGACGGCAGCATGAACACTGAAGCTTTCTTT.

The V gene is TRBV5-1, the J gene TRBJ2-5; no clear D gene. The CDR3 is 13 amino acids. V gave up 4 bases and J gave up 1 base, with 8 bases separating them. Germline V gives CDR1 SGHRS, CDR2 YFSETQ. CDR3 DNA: TGCGCCAGCAGCATCGAGGTCCAAGAGACCCAGTACTTC. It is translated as CASSIEVQETQYF.

CDR3 sequence (DNA): TGTGCCAGCAGCCAGGGACTAGCGGGAGGGCCTAGCACAGATACGCAGTATTTT. It translates to CASSQGLAGGPSTDTQYF. The chain links TRBV5-4 to TRBJ2-3, with 16 bases aligning to TRBD2. This CDR3 region has 18 residues. Germline CDR1 SGHNT, CDR2 YYREEE (reference sequence). Trimming at V came to 4 bases and at J to 0 bases, leaving 5 bases not matched to a gene.

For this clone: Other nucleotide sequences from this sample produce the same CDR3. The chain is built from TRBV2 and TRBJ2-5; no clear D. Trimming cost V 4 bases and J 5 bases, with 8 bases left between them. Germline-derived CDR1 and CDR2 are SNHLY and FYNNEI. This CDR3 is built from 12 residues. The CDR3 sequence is CASSGTGETQYF. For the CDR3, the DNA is TGTGCCAGCAGTGGGACGGGTGAGACCCAGTACTTC.

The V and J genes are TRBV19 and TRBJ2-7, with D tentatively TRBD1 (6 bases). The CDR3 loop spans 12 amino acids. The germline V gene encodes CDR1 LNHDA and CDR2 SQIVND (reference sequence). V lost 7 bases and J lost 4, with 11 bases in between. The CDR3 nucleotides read TGTGCCAGTAAACAGGGAAGGTACGAGCAGTACTTC. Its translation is CASKQGRYEQYF. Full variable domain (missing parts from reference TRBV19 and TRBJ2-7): DGGITQSPKYLFRKEGQNVTLSCEQNLNHDAMYWYRQDPGQGLRLIYYSQIVNDFQKGDIAEGYSVSREKKESFPLTVTSAQKNPTAFYLCASKQGRYEQYFGPGTRLTVT.

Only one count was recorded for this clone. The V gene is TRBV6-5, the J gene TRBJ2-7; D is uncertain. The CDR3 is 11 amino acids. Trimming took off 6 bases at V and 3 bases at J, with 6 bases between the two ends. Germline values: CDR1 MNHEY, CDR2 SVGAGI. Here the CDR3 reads CASRFGYEQYF. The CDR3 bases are TGTGCCAGCAGGTTTGGCTACGAGCAGTACTTC.

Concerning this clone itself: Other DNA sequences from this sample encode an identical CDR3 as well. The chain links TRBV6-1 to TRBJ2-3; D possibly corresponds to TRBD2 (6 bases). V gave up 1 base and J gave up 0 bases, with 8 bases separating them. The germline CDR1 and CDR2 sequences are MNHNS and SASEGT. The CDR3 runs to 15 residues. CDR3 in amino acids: CASSEGSGSTDTQYF. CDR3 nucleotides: TGTGCCAGCAGTGAAGGGAGCGGGAGCACAGATACGCAGTATTTT.

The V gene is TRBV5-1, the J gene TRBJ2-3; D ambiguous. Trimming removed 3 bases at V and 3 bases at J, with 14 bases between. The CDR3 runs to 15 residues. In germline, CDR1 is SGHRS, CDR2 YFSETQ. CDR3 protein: CASSWSRSGTDTQYF. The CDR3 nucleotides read TGCGCCAGCAGCTGGTCAAGGTCTGGGACAGATACGCAGTATTTT.

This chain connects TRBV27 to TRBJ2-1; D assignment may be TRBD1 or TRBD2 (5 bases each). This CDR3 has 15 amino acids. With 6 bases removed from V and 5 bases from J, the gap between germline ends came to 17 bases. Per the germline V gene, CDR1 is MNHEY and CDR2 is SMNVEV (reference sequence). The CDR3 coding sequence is TGTGCCAGCAGCAAGACCAAAAAGGGACACAATGAGCAGTTCTTC. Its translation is CASSKTKKGHNEQFF.

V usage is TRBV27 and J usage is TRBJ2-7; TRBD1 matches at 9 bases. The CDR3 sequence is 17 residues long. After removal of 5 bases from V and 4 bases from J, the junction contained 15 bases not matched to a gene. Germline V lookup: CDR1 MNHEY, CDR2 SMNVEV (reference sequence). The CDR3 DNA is TGTGCCAGCAGTCCAAGAGACCCGGGACAGGGTATATACGAGCAGTACTTC. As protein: CASSPRDPGQGIYEQYF.

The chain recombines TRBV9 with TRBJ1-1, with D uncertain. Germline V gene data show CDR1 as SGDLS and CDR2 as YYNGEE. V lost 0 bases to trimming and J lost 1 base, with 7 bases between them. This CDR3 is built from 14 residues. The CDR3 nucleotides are TGTGCCAGCAGCGTAGAGGCAGGGAACACTGAAGCTTTCTTT. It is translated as CASSVEAGNTEAFF. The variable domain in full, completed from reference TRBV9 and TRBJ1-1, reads DSGVTQTPKHLITATGQRVTLRCSPRSGDLSVYWYQQSLDQGLQFLIQYYNGEERAKGNILERFSAQQFPDLHSELNLSSLELGDSALYFCASSVEAGNTEAFFGQGTRLTVV.

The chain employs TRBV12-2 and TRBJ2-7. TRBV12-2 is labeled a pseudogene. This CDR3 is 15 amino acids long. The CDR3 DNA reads TGTGCAAGTCGCTTACCTACCCGGCCCAACTACGAGCAGTACTTC. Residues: CASRLPTRPNYEQYF.

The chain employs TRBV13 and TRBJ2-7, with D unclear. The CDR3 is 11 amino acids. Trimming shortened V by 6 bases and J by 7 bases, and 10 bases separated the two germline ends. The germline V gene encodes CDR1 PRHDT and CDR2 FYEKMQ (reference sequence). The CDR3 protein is CASRVTQEQYF. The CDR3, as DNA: TGTGCCAGCAGGGTCACTCAGGAGCAGTACTTC.

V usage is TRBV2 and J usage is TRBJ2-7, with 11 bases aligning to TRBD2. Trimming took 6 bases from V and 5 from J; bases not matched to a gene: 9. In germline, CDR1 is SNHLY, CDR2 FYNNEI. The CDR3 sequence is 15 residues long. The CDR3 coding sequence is TGTGCCAGCAGAGAAAATAGCGGGAGGGCCCACGAGCAGTACTTC. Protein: CASRENSGRAHEQYF.